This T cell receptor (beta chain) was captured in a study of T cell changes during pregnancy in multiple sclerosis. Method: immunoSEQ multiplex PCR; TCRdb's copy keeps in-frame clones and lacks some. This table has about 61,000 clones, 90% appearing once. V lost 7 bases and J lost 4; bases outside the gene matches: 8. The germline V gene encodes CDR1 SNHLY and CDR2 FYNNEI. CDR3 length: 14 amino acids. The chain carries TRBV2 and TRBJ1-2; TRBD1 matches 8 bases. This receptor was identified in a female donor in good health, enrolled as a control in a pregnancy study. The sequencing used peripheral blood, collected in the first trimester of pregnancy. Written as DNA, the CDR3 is TGTGCCAGCACATTCATCACAGGGGGCTATGGCTACACCTTC. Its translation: CASTFITGGYGYTF.